This is a list of T cell receptor beta chains from one sample in a study of technical replicates of blood from a few donors. Clones were read by immunoSEQ multiplex PCR, and TCRdb kept only the in-frame ones, dropping some. The repertoire holds approximately 79,000 clones, with about 97% as singletons. Sequencing was done on a sample of T cells isolated from PBMCs. Source of these receptors: a human donor in good health. Each CDR3 is given with its conserved first and last residue. D genes are given only for firm matches. Some rows have no size entry. The others give once, few or many, or a class for an expanded clone.

>TRBV5-1|-|TRBD1|TRBJ2-5
CASSLGGGSGKTQYF
TGCGCCAGCAGCTTGGGAGGGGGCTCGGGGAAGACCCAGTACTTC
>TRBV5-4|-|-|TRBJ1-2
CASSQDIYGYTF
TGTGCCAGCAGCCAGGACATTTATGGCTACACCTTC
>TRBV19|-|-|TRBJ2-4
CASRGGGPGNIQYF
TGTGCCAGTAGGGGGGGTGGGCCAGGGAACATTCAGTACTTC
>TRBV27|-|-|TRBJ1-1
CASSPGLNTEAFF
TGTGCCAGCAGTCCAGGATTGAACACTGAAGCTTTCTTT
>TRBV7-3|-|TRBD2|TRBJ2-7
CASSLGLAGAYEQYF
TGTGCCAGCAGCTTAGGTCTAGCGGGAGCTTACGAGCAGTACTTC
>TRBV14|-|-|TRBJ1-1
CASSQGQGWTEAFF
TGTGCCAGCAGCCAAGGGCAGGGTTGGACTGAAGCTTTCTTT
>TRBV4-3|-|-|TRBJ2-1
CASSQDRGVMGGNEQFF
TGCGCCAGCAGCCAAGATAGGGGAGTAATGGGGGGCAATGAGCAGTTCTTC
>TRBV7-3|-|TRBD1|TRBJ1-1
CASSATGVDTEAFF
TGTGCCAGCAGCGCGACAGGGGTGGACACTGAAGCTTTCTTT
>TRBV9|-|-|TRBJ1-5
CASSVGGLNQPQHF
TGTGCCAGCAGCGTAGGAGGTTTGAATCAGCCCCAGCATTTT
>TRBV28|-|-|TRBJ1-3
CASSLSGRRNTIYF
TGTGCCAGCAGTTTATCTGGGCGTAGAAACACCATATATTTT
>TRBV27|-|-|TRBJ2-3
CASSLYRADTQYF
TGTGCCAGCAGTTTATACAGGGCAGATACGCAGTATTTT
>TRBV10-3|-|TRBD2|TRBJ2-7
CAIGTSGYEQYF
TGTGCCATCGGGACTAGCGGATACGAGCAGTACTTC
>TRBV29-1|-|-|TRBJ1-2
CSVEIVTEYGYTF
TGCAGCGTTGAAATCGTAACGGAGTATGGCTACACCTTC
>TRBV29-1|-|TRBD2|TRBJ2-3
CSLTSVTDTQYF
TGCAGCCTGACTAGCGTCACAGATACGCAGTATTTT
>TRBV27|-|TRBD2|TRBJ2-7
CASSTAGGRSEQYF
TGTGCCAGCAGTACAGCGGGAGGAAGGAGCGAGCAGTACTTC
>TRBV4-1|-|-|TRBJ2-7
CASSQERETIYEQYF
TGCGCCAGCAGCCAAGAAAGGGAGACTATCTACGAGCAGTACTTC
>TRBV19|-|-|TRBJ2-7
CASSIEFSGLTYEQYF
TGTGCCAGTAGTATAGAGTTTAGCGGACTCACCTACGAGCAGTACTTC
>TRBV6-5|-|-|TRBJ1-3
CASKGVSGNTIYF
TGTGCCAGCAAGGGAGTCTCTGGAAACACCATATATTTT
>TRBV27|-|TRBD2|TRBJ2-7
CASSWGLARDEQYF
TGTGCCAGCAGTTGGGGACTAGCGCGTGACGAGCAGTACTTC
>TRBV5-4|-|-|TRBJ1-1
CASSLGNRVRNTEAFF
TGTGCCAGCAGCTTGGGGAACAGGGTCAGGAACACTGAAGCTTTCTTT
>TRBV7-9|-|-|TRBJ2-5
CASSLGFLTEETQYF
TGTGCCAGCAGCTTAGGGTTTCTGACAGAAGAGACCCAGTACTTC
>TRBV28|once|TRBD1|TRBJ2-7
CASSFPGQASSYEQYF
TGTGCCAGCAGTTTCCCTGGACAGGCCAGCTCCTACGAGCAGTACTTC
>TRBV7-9|once|-|TRBJ1-1
CASRGPNTEAFF
TGTGCCAGCAGGGGGCCGAACACTGAAGCTTTCTTT
>TRBV10-2|-|TRBD2|TRBJ2-5
CASFSLAGDQETQYF
TGCGCCAGCTTCTCCTTAGCGGGAGATCAAGAGACCCAGTACTTC
>TRBV5-8|-|-|TRBJ2-7
CASSSPPDSNYEQYF
TGTGCCAGCAGCTCCCCTCCGGACAGTAACTACGAGCAGTACTTC
>TRBV7-2|once|-|TRBJ2-1
CASSADWGSYNEQFF
TGTGCCAGCAGCGCGGACTGGGGCTCCTACAATGAGCAGTTCTTC
>TRBV4-1|-|TRBD1|TRBJ1-4
CASSQPGQGNEKLFF
TGCGCCAGCAGCCAACCAGGACAGGGGAACGAAAAACTGTTTTTT
>TRBV30|medium-sized|TRBD2|TRBJ2-2
CARPGGEGDGGELFF
TGTGCCCGACCCGGAGGGGAGGGTGATGGCGGGGAGCTGTTTTTT
>TRBV11-3|-|-|TRBJ2-1
CASSLRALPGGDEQFF
TGTGCCAGCAGCCTGAGGGCCCTTCCGGGGGGCGATGAGCAGTTCTTC
>TRBV6-5|-|TRBD1|TRBJ2-7
CASSEGTGGYEQYF
TGTGCCAGCAGTGAAGGGACAGGGGGCTACGAGCAGTACTTC
>TRBV27|-|-|TRBJ1-5
CASRPLEGTLNQPQHF
TGTGCCAGCAGACCCTTAGAGGGGACACTTAATCAGCCCCAGCATTTT
>TRBV6-5|-|-|TRBJ1-5
CASSYREDQPQHF
TGTGCCAGCAGTTACAGGGAGGATCAGCCCCAGCATTTT
>TRBV7-8|-|-|TRBJ1-2
CASSPEGNYGYTF
TGTGCCAGCAGCCCGGAGGGTAACTATGGCTACACCTTC